The 14 T cell receptor beta chains given below trace back to one sample, sequenced in a study of blood T cells in healthy people across ages. It was with a sample-barcoded 5' primer and a J-beta primer mix that a second PCR of roughly 7 to 12 cycles was run. MiXCR was run by TCRdb on the 5' RACE reads, yielding one entry per CDR3 protein. The sample carries over 1,200,000 distinct CDR3 sequences, approximately 60% recorded once. The sequenced sample was blood. These receptor sequences come from a young man in good health.

The V gene is TRBV7-2, the J gene TRBJ2-3, with D perhaps matching TRBD1 (5 bases). There are 14 residues in the CDR3. The V end was cut by 1 base, the J end by 8 bases, with 13 bases between. In germline, CDR1 is SGHTA, CDR2 FQGNSA. CDR3 region: CASSLGGFRSTQYF. As DNA, the CDR3 is TGTGCCAGCAGCTTAGGGGGCTTCAGGAGTACGCAGTATTTT.

The V and J genes are TRBV3-1 and TRBJ2-7; no reliable D call. The CDR3 is 14 amino acids. Trimming removed 0 bases from V and 1 base from J, with 7 bases in between. Germline CDR1 and CDR2: LGHDT and YNNKEL (reference sequence). The CDR3 loop reads CASSQEDGSYEQYF. CDR3 sequence (DNA): TGTGCCAGCAGCCAAGAGGACGGGTCCTACGAGCAGTACTTC.

The sample holds a few counts of this clonotype. The chain joins TRBV25-1 to TRBJ1-2; 11 positions agree with TRBD1. V was pared by 3 bases and J by 4 bases, with 4 bases of the junction left unmatched. Germline V gene data show CDR1 as MGHDK and CDR2 as SYGVNS. CDR3 size: 15 residues. The CDR3 DNA reads TGTGCCAGCAGTGACCCCGGGACAGGGGGCTATGGCTACACCTTC. Protein sequence: CASSDPGTGGYGYTF.

This sequence joins TRBV27 and TRBJ1-1, with D unclear. This CDR3 has 14 residues. The germline CDR1 and CDR2 sequences are MNHEY and SMNVEV (reference sequence). Between the trimmed V and J ends, which lost 2 bases and 7 bases, there was a span of 14 bases. This CDR3 reads CASSLERAAGEAFF. The DNA for the CDR3 is TGTGCCAGCAGTTTAGAGAGGGCAGCCGGTGAAGCTTTCTTT.

The V gene is TRBV29-1, the J gene TRBJ1-1; D remains ambiguous. Germline V gene sequence: CDR1 SQVTM, CDR2 ANQGSEA. Trimming cost V 7 bases and J 0 bases, with 6 bases left between them. The CDR3 extends over 11 amino acids. The CDR3, as DNA: TGCAGCGATACATTGAACACTGAAGCTTTCTTT. Translated, it gives CSDTLNTEAFF. Together with reference TRBV29-1 and TRBJ1-1, the CDR3 gives the full variable domain: SAVISQKPSRDICQRGTSLTIQCQVDSQVTMMFWYRQQPGQSLTLIATANQGSEATYESGFVIDKFPISRPNLTFSTLTVSNMSPEDSSIYLCSDTLNTEAFFGQGTRLTVV.

The J gene is TRBJ2-7, the V gene TRBV20-1; D is ambiguous. V was trimmed by 0 bases and J by 4 bases, leaving 16 bases between them. Germline V gene sequence: CDR1 DFQATT, CDR2 SNEGSKA (reference sequence). The CDR3 is 15 amino acids. The CDR3 DNA sequence: TGCAGTGCTAGAGATAGGTTGAAAGGACGATACGAGCAGTACTTC. Protein: CSARDRLKGRYEQYF.

This clonotype was detected a few times. The chain links TRBV7-9 to TRBJ2-3; maybe TRBD2 (5 bases). V lost 2 bases and J lost 2, with 14 bases in between. CDR3 length: 16 amino acids. Germline CDR1 SEHNR, CDR2 FQNEAQ (reference sequence). The CDR3 sequence: CASSLFTGSNTDTQYF. CDR3 nucleotide sequence: TGTGCCAGCAGCTTATTTACGGGGAGCAACACAGATACGCAGTATTTT.

V gene TRBV6-5 combines with J gene TRBJ2-3; D gene ambiguous. The CDR3 has 16 amino acids. Trimming took 0 bases from V and 2 from J, leaving 12 bases between them. CDR1 is MNHEY and CDR2 is SVGAGI in the germline V gene. CDR3 loop: CASSYSRRLFTDTQYF. Here the CDR3 DNA reads TGTGCCAGCAGTTACTCCCGAAGGCTTTTCACAGATACGCAGTATTTT.

The chain is built from TRBV14 and TRBJ2-3; D gene ambiguous. The germline gives CDR1 SGHDN, CDR2 FVKESK. Trimming stripped 0 bases from V and 2 bases from J, with 12 bases between. The CDR3 is made up of 16 amino acids. The CDR3 DNA reads TGTGCCAGCAGCCAAGAAAGGTCCCCTTACACAGATACGCAGTATTTT. Protein product: CASSQERSPYTDTQYF.

For this clonotype: A read error may be the cause here, since a much bigger clone is one base away. The V call is TRBV12-3 or TRBV12-4, the J call TRBJ2-3, with D unclear. The CDR3 extends over 12 amino acids. The V end lost 2 bases, the J end lost 6 bases, and 6 bases lay between the germline ends. The DNA of the CDR3 is TGTGCCAGCAGTTTATATTCGGATACGCAGTATTTT. As protein: CASSLYSDTQYF.

This clonotype appeared a few times. This chain uses TRBV3-1 with TRBJ2-7, with 8 bases identical to TRBD1. This CDR3 is built from 16 residues. With V trimmed by 1 base and J by 3 bases, 8 bases remained unmatched. In germline, CDR1 is LGHDT, CDR2 YNNKEL (reference sequence). In DNA form, the CDR3 reads TGTGCCAGCAGCCAAGGTTCGGGACAGGATGGCTACGAGCAGTACTTC. As protein: CASSQGSGQDGYEQYF.

The table lists this clonotype with a few counts. The gene calls are TRBV29-1 and TRBJ1-2; no definite D call. Germline CDR1 SQVTM, CDR2 ANQGSEA. Deletions cut 4 bases from V and 3 bases from J, with 9 bases between. CDR3 length: 12 residues. The CDR3 region is CSVGPDDYGYTF. CDR3 nucleotides: TGCAGCGTTGGTCCGGATGACTATGGCTACACCTTC.

This clonotype was seen only a few times. This chain connects TRBV3-1 to TRBJ2-5; D is tentatively TRBD1 or TRBD2 (5 bases each). CDR1 LGHDT and CDR2 YNNKEL come from the germline V gene (reference sequence). V was cut by 4 bases and J by 4 bases, with 10 bases left in between. The CDR3 is 13 amino acids. Here the CDR3 reads CASSLGVSETQYF. CDR3 DNA: TGTGCCAGCAGCCTGGGGGTGTCAGAGACCCAGTACTTC.

The rearrangement joins TRBV12-3 or TRBV12-4 to TRBJ2-3; possibly TRBD2 for D (5 bases). V was trimmed by 3 bases and J by 2 bases, leaving 12 bases between them. The CDR3 spans 15 residues. CDR3 DNA: TGTGCCAGCAGTTTGTACGGGATCGTCACAGATACGCAGTATTTT. This codes for CASSLYGIVTDTQYF.